In this sample, the clone carrying this T cell receptor (beta chain) turned up a few times. The CDR3 sequence is 15 residues long. Per the germline V gene, CDR1 is MNHEY and CDR2 is SVGAGI. V lost 7 bases and J lost 2; bases outside the gene matches: 7. This record comes from a study of chronic HIV infection and antiretroviral therapy. TCRdb reanalysed the 5' RACE reads using MiXCR and keeps one entry per CDR3 protein. Of fewer than 40,000 distinct CDR3 sequences in the sample, under 9.5% are singletons; the top ten hold 2.5%. Input material: peripheral blood. This clonotype was obtained from an adult who had HIV and had not received antiretroviral therapy, or was an uninfected healthy control (not recorded which). The V gene is TRBV6-5, the J gene TRBJ2-3; 9 nucleotides match TRBD2. This CDR3 is CASIAGTSSTDTQYF. CDR3 bases: TGTGCCAGCATCGCCGGGACTAGCTCCACAGATACGCAGTATTTT.